Presented here are 18 T cell receptor beta chains from one specimen sequenced in a study of blood T cell repertoires in COVID-19. Sequencing was performed with immunoSEQ multiplex PCR; in TCRdb, only in-frame clones are kept and a portion is missing. The table shows 200,000 to 250,000 clones, with just over 85% occurring only once. Sequences were obtained from PBMCs or T cells enriched from blood (not recorded which). These receptors originate from a man between 40 and 49 years old who had recovered from COVID-19.

This CDR3 is CASSAGVGAGEETQYF. DNA of the CDR3: TGTGCCAGCTCGGCCGGCGTGGGGGCTGGGGAAGAGACCCAGTACTTC. The V and J genes are TRBV18 and TRBJ2-5; D might be TRBD1 (6 bases). The CDR3 runs 16 residues. V lost 6 bases, J lost 3 bases, and 20 bases lay in between. The germline V gene has CDR1 KGHSH and CDR2 LQKENI.

The chain has TRBV19 and TRBJ1-6; TRBD1 aligns across 7 bases. This CDR3 has 15 residues. Germline assignment: CDR1 LNHDA and CDR2 SQIVND (reference sequence). V lost 10 bases to trimming and J lost 8 bases; unmatched junction nucleotides: 14. The CDR3 sequence: CATGPAGTAYSPLHF. CDR3 sequence (DNA): TGTGCCACGGGCCCAGCCGGGACAGCTTATTCACCCCTCCACTTT.

V gene TRBV2 combines with J gene TRBJ1-2, with D possibly being TRBD1 (5 bases). Trimming took 6 bases from V and 9 from J, leaving 17 bases between them. Germline values: CDR1 SNHLY, CDR2 FYNNEI. This CDR3 region has 13 residues. CDR3 residues: CASREGRLLSYTF. CDR3 DNA sequence: TGTGCCAGCAGGGAGGGGAGGTTATTAAGCTACACCTTC.

The rearrangement links TRBV5-1 to TRBJ1-3; no clear D gene. The germline gives CDR1 SGHRS, CDR2 YFSETQ. The V end was cut by 4 bases, the J end by 4 bases, with 9 bases between. CDR3 length: 13 residues. The CDR3 is CASSREAGNTIYF. The DNA of the CDR3 is TGCGCCAGCAGCCGAGAGGCCGGAAACACCATATATTTT.

The chain combines TRBV5-1 with TRBJ2-7; 7 bases fit TRBD1. Germline lookup yields CDR1 SGHRS and CDR2 YFSETQ. The ends lost 4 bases at V and 1 base at J; junction bases unmatched: 5. The CDR3 has 14 residues. Here the CDR3 reads CASSATGDSYEQYF. The CDR3 region has the DNA TGCGCCAGCAGCGCAACAGGGGATTCCTACGAGCAGTACTTC.

CDR3 region: CASSPSGISYNEQFF. CDR3 nucleotides: TGCGCCAGCAGCCCATCAGGAATCTCCTACAATGAGCAGTTCTTC. The chain carries TRBV5-1 and TRBJ2-1; D not resolved. V was clipped by 4 bases and J by 0 bases, with 11 bases between them. This CDR3 contains 15 residues. Per the germline V gene, CDR1 is SGHRS and CDR2 is YFSETQ.

The rearrangement joins TRBV28 to TRBJ1-2, with D possibly TRBD1 on 6 matching bases. V was pared by 4 bases and J by 7 bases, with 13 bases between. CDR1 MDHEN and CDR2 SYDVKM come from the germline V gene. The CDR3 contains 13 residues. The CDR3 reads CASSSQGKGGYTF. CDR3 DNA: TGTGCCAGCAGTTCCCAGGGGAAGGGTGGCTACACCTTC.

The genes are TRBV11-1 and TRBJ1-5; no reliable D call. This CDR3 has 13 residues. Trimming cost V 3 bases and J 5 bases, with 8 bases left between them. Per the germline V gene, CDR1 is SGHAT and CDR2 is FQDESV (reference sequence). In nucleotides, the CDR3 is TGTGCCAGCAGCTTGGGTGGAGATCAGCCCCAGCATTTT. Protein: CASSLGGDQPQHF.

This clone is a singleton in its sample. The J gene is TRBJ2-1, the V gene TRBV3-1 (or the pseudogene TRBV3-2), with 11 bases aligning to TRBD2. The V segment lost 1 base and the J segment 6 bases; nucleotides outside the gene matches: 2. This CDR3 has 15 residues. Looked up from germline, CDR1 is LGHDT and CDR2 is YNNKEL (reference sequence). The CDR3 region has the DNA TGTGCCAGCAGCCAAGCCCTAGCGGGGGGCAATGAGCAGTTCTTC. It yields the protein CASSQALAGGNEQFF.

The sample holds a few counts of this clone. V is TRBV7-2 and J is TRBJ1-5, with 7 bases aligning to TRBD1. Germline V gene sequence: CDR1 SGHTA, CDR2 FQGNSA. The CDR3 totals 15 residues. Losses at the gene ends were 3 bases for V and 3 bases for J; bases not matched to a gene: 5. CDR3 amino acids: CASSFGRGYNQPQHF. Written as DNA, the CDR3 is TGTGCCAGCAGCTTTGGCAGGGGGTACAATCAGCCCCAGCATTTT. The variable domain in full, completed from reference TRBV7-2 and TRBJ1-5, reads GAGVSQSPSNKVTEKGKDVELRCDPISGHTALYWYRQSLGQGLEFLIYFQGNSAPDKSGLPSDRFSAERTGGSVSTLTIQRTQQEDSAVYLCASSFGRGYNQPQHFGDGTRLSIL.

V usage is TRBV7-8 and J usage is TRBJ2-7; 8 bases match TRBD2. Germline V gives CDR1 SGHVS, CDR2 FQNEAQ. J gave up 6 bases and V 4 bases, and 8 bases lay outside the gene matches. The CDR3 contains 14 residues. CDR3 DNA: TGTGCCAGCAGCTATGAAGCGGGAGCGGGCGAGCAGTACTTC. Translating gives CASSYEAGAGEQYF.

This sequence joins TRBV19 and TRBJ2-7; D may be TRBD1 (5 bases). V lost 5 bases and J lost 2, with 10 bases in between. This CDR3 has 13 amino acids. In germline, CDR1 is LNHDA, CDR2 SQIVND (reference sequence). The CDR3: CASSVDSTYEQYF. In DNA, the CDR3 is TGTGCCAGTAGTGTCGACAGTACCTACGAGCAGTACTTC.

The genes are TRBV20-1 and TRBJ1-1; 7 bases are shared with TRBD1. The V and J ends lost 3 bases and 3 bases, in that order; junction bases with no gene match: 10. CDR1 and CDR2 from the germline V gene are DFQATT and SNEGSKA (reference sequence). The CDR3 contains 15 residues. CDR3 bases: TGCAGTGCTAGTAGACAGGGTTCACGGGACACTGAAGCTTTCTTT. This translates into CSASRQGSRDTEAFF.

The chain has TRBV19 and TRBJ1-5, with D unresolved. The CDR3 covers 13 residues. Germline values: CDR1 LNHDA, CDR2 SQIVND (reference sequence). V gave up 5 bases and J gave up 10 bases, with 15 bases separating them. For the CDR3, the DNA is TGTGCCAGTAGTGCCAACCCAGTCAACCCCCAGCATTTT. This gives the protein CASSANPVNPQHF. The full variable domain, rest sourced from reference TRBV19 and TRBJ1-5, is DGGITQSPKYLFRKEGQNVTLSCEQNLNHDAMYWYRQDPGQGLRLIYYSQIVNDFQKGDIAEGYSVSREKKESFPLTVTSAQKNPTAFYLCASSANPVNPQHFGDGTRLSIL.

CDR3 coding DNA: TGTGCCAGCAGTGAAGTGGGACTAGCGGGAGGAACGCAGTATTTT. Translation gives CASSEVGLAGGTQYF. V gene TRBV27 combines with J gene TRBJ2-3; 15 positions agree with TRBD2. V shed 5 bases, J shed 9 bases, and the junction held 6 bases outside the gene matches. The germline V gene encodes CDR1 MNHEY and CDR2 SMNVEV (reference sequence). The CDR3 consists of 15 residues.

V is TRBV7-9 and J is TRBJ2-1; TRBD1 aligns across 9 bases. V dropped 5 bases and J dropped 5; count of bases not matched to a gene: 4. The germline gives CDR1 SEHNR, CDR2 FQNEAQ (reference sequence). This CDR3 region has 14 residues. This CDR3 reads CASSPGTGNNEQFF. Written as DNA, the CDR3 is TGTGCCAGCAGCCCCGGGACAGGGAACAATGAGCAGTTCTTC.

The V and J genes are TRBV9 and TRBJ2-3; 7 positions agree with TRBD2. The CDR3 is 17 residues long. V trimming: 0 bases; J trimming: 5 bases; junction bases outside the gene matches: 12. CDR1 and CDR2 from the germline V gene are SGDLS and YYNGEE. CDR3 DNA sequence: TGTGCCAGCAGCGTAGAAGGGAGGGAGCAACCGGGAGATACGCAGTATTTT. Translation gives CASSVEGREQPGDTQYF.

The chain uses TRBV28 and TRBJ2-2, with TRBD2 matching 14 bases. CDR3 size: 15 residues. With V trimmed by 6 bases and J by 9 bases, 6 bases remained unmatched. Per the germline V gene, CDR1 is MDHEN and CDR2 is SYDVKM. CDR3 loop: CASSPGLAGVRELFF. In nucleotides, the CDR3 is TGTGCCAGCAGCCCGGGACTAGCGGGAGTTCGGGAGCTGTTTTTT.